This T cell receptor (beta chain) derives from a study of blood T cell repertoires in COVID-19 (dated by TCRdb to the early 2020s). Concerning the study at large: The collaborator samples originated in the United States, Italy and Spain and spanned the acute and convalescent phases of COVID-19. The prospective study material was composed of cDNA or gDNA derived from T cells, B-cell-depleted T cells, or PBMCs. The dataset comprised deeply sampled blood TCRbeta repertoires from subjects exposed to, actively infected with, or recovered from COVID-19. The repertoires were released in a freely available public database intended as a resource for research on the immune response to SARS-CoV-2. Samples were obtained from the ongoing ImmuneRACE study (first 160 participants) and from over 1,000 subjects provided by 6 global collaborators. Sample metadata almost always included a de-identified subject ID, COVID-19 status, age in years and sex. Where available, HLA class I and class II types were taken from metadata supplied by the sample provider and were not determined by assay-based typing. On the study overall, not on this receptor specifically: How much clinical and demographic metadata was included differed by source and by participant, and the metadata was provided uncurated.

Details on this clone: Its antigen specificity is not known. No much larger clone is present one base from it, and per-base qualities are unavailable.

Another Seattle source contributed samples from volunteer blood donors who had recovered from COVID-19. Collaborating institutions collected whole blood in K2EDTA tubes following their own protocols. For TCRbeta analysis, collaborators shipped samples in one of three forms: frozen whole blood, isolated PBMCs, or DNA extracted from either of those sample types. The immunoSEQ Assay, a bias-controlled multiplex PCR, was used to amplify TCRbeta CDR3 regions from genomic DNA. Concerning the study's data processing: The number of nucleated cells in each sample was estimated by amplification of reference gene primers within the assay. To quantify the absolute abundance of each unique TCRbeta CDR3 rearrangement, sequence reads were collapsed and filtered. Productive Simpson clonality was computed per sample as the square root of Simpson's diversity index over productive rearrangements. The table was pulled from immuneACCESS by TCRdb, which kept in-frame rearrangements only. Such tables lose some clones; where checked, under half of the loss comes from unresolved V genes, and the rest has no known cause. The DNA gave D and trimming, while V, J and clone size come from that table. This sample lists about 340,000 clones; under 95% were detected once. Around 3.5% of the sample comes from the top ten.

The TCR sequence derives from a woman aged 18-29 years who had recovered from COVID-19. Sequencing input: peripheral blood.

The CDR3 in this case is CAIKPSGVYNEQFF. In nucleotide form, the sequence is TGTGCCATCAAGCCTAGCGGAGTCTACAATGAGCAGTTCTTC. This chain joins TRBV10-3 to TRBJ2-1; 7 middle bases align to TRBD2. Clipping removes 7 bases from V and 3 bases from J, with 6 as the unmatched junction base count. CDR1 and CDR2 are read off the germline V gene as ENHRY and SYGVKD. From its cysteine to its phenylalanine, the CDR3 spans 14 amino acids. Here the CDR3 DNA is all that survives: 42 bases in frame from base 1.